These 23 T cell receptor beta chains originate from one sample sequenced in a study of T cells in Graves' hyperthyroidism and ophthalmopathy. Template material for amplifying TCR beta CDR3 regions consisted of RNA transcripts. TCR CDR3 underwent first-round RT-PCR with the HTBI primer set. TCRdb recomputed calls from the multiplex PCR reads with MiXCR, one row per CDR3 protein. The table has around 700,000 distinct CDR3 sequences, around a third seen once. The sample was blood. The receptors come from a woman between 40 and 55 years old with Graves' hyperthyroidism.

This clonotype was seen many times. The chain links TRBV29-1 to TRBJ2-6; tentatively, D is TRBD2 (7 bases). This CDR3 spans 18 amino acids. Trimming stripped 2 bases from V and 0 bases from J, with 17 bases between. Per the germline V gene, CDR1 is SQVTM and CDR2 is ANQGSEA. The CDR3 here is CSVEWSGGGSSGANVLTF. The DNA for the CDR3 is TGCAGCGTTGAATGGTCGGGGGGCGGAAGCTCTGGGGCCAACGTCCTGACTTTC. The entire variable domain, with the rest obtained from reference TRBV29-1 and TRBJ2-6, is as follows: SAVISQKPSRDICQRGTSLTIQCQVDSQVTMMFWYRQQPGQSLTLIATANQGSEATYESGFVIDKFPISRPNLTFSTLTVSNMSPEDSSIYLCSVEWSGGGSSGANVLTFGAGSRLTVL.

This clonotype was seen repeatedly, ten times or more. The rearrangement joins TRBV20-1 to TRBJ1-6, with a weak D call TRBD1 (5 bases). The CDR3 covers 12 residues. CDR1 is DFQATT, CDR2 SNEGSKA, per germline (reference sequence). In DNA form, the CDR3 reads TGCACTACCGACAGCAACAATTCACCCCTCCACTTT. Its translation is CTTDSNNSPLHF.

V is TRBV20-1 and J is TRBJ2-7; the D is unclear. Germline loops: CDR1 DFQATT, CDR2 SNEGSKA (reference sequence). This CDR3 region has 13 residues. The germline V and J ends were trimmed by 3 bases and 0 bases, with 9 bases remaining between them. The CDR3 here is CSASQVVSYEQYF. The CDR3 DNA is TGCAGTGCTAGCCAGGTGGTCTCCTACGAGCAGTACTTC.

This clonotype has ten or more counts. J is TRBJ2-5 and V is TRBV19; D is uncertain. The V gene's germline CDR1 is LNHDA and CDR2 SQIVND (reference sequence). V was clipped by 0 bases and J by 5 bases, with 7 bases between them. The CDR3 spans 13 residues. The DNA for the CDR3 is TGTGCCAGTAGTATAGAGGCCGGCGAGACCCAGTACTTC. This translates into CASSIEAGETQYF. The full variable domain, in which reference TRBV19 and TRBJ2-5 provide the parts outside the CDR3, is DGGITQSPKYLFRKEGQNVTLSCEQNLNHDAMYWYRQDPGQGLRLIYYSQIVNDFQKGDIAEGYSVSREKKESFPLTVTSAQKNPTAFYLCASSIEAGETQYFGPGTRLLVL.

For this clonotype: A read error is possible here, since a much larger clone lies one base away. The CDR3 sequence: CASGAGEKLLF. CDR3 nucleotides: TGCGCCAGCGGGGCCGGGGAAAAACTGCTTTTT. The chain links TRBV10-1 to TRBJ1-4; weak D call: TRBD1 (5 bases). Germline CDR1 WNHNN, CDR2 SYGVQD (reference sequence). CDR3 length: 11 amino acids.

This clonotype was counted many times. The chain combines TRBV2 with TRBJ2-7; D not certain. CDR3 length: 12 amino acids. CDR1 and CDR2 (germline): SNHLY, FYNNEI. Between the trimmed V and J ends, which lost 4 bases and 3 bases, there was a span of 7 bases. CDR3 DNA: TGTGCCAGCAGTGGGGATTTCTACGAGCAGTACTTC. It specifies CASSGDFYEQYF.

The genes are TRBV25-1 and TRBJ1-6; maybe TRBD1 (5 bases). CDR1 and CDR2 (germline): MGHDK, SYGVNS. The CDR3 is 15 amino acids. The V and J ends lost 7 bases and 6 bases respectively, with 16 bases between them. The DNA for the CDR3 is TGTGCCAGCAACCTGTCGCAGGGACGTAATTCACCCCTCCACTTT. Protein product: CASNLSQGRNSPLHF.

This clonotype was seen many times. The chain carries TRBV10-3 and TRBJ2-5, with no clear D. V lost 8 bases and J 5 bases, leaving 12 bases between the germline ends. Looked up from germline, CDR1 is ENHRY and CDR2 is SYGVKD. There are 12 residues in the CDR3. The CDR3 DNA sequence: TGTGCCATCTCAGGCAATGCCGAGACCCAGTACTTC. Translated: CAISGNAETQYF.

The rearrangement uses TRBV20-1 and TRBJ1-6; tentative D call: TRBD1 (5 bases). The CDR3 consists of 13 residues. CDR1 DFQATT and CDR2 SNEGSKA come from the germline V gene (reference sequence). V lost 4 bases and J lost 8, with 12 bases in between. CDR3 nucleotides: TGCAGTGCTATGGGGGGTGTCGATTCACCCCTCCACTTT. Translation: CSAMGGVDSPLHF.

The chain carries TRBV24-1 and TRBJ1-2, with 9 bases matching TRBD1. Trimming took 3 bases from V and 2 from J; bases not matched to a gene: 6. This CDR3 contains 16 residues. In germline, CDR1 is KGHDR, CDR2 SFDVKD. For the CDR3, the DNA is TGTGCCACCAGTGATGCCGCGGGACAGGGAAACTATGGCTACACCTTC. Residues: CATSDAAGQGNYGYTF.

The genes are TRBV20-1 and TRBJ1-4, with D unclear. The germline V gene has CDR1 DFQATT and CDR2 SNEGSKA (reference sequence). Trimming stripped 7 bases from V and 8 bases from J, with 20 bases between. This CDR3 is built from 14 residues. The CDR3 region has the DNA TGCAGTGTCCAGCCCGAGGAGGAACGGGAAAAACTGTTTTTT. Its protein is CSVQPEEEREKLFF.

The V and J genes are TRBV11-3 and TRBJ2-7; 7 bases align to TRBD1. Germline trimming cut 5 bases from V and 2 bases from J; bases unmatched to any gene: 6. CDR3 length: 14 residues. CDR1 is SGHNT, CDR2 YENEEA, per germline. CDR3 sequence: CASSNRGGAYEQYF. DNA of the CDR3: TGTGCCAGCAGCAACAGGGGTGGGGCCTACGAGCAGTACTTC.

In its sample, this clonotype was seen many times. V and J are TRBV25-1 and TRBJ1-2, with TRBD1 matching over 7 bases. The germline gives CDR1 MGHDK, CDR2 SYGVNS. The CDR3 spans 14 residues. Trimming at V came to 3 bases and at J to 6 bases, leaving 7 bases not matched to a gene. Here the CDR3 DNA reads TGTGCCAGCAGTGACCCCGGGACAGTAGATGGCTACACCTTC. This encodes CASSDPGTVDGYTF.

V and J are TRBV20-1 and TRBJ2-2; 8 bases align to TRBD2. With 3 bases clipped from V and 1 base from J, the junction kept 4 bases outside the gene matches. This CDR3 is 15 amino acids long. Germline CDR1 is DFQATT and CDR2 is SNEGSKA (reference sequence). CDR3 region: CSARGREGNTGELFF. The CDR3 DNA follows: TGCAGTGCTAGGGGCCGGGAGGGGAACACCGGGGAGCTGTTTTTT.

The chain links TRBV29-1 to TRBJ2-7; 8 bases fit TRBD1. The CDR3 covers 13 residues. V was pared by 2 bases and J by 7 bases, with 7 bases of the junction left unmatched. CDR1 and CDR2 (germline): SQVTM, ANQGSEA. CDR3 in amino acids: CSVEQGAKGEQYF. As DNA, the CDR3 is TGCAGCGTTGAACAGGGGGCAAAGGGAGAGCAGTACTTC.

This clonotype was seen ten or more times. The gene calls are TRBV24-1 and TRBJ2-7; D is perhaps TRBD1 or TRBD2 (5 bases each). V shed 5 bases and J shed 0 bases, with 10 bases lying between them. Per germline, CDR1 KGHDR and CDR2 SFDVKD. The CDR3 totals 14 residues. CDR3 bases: TGTGCCACCAGTGGAGGGACGGTCTCCTACGAGCAGTACTTC. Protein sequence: CATSGGTVSYEQYF.

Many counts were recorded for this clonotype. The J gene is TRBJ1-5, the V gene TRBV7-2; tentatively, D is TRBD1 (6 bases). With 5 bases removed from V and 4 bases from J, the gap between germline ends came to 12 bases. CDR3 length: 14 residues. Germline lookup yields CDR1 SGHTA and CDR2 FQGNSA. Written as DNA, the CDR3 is TGTGCCAGCAGCGCACAGGGTGGTAATCAGCCCCAGCATTTT. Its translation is CASSAQGGNQPQHF.

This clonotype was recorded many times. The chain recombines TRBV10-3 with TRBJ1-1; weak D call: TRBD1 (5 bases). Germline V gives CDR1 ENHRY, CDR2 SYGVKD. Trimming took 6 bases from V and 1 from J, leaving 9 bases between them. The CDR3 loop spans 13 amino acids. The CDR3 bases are TGTGCCATCAGCCGGGACGGGAACACTGAAGCTTTCTTT. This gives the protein CAISRDGNTEAFF.

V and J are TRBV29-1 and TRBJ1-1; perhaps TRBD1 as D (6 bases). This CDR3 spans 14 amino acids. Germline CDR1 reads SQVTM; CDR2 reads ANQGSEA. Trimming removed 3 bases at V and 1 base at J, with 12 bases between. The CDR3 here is CSVEGDTPNTEAFF. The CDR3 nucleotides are TGCAGCGTTGAGGGGGACACACCGAACACTGAAGCTTTCTTT.

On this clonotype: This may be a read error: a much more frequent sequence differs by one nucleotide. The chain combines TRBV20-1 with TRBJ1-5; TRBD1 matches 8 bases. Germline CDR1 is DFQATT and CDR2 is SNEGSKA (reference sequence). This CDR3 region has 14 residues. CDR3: CSASTGAVVQSQHF. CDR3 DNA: TGCAGTGCTTCGACAGGGGCCGTTGTTCAGTCCCAGCATTTT.

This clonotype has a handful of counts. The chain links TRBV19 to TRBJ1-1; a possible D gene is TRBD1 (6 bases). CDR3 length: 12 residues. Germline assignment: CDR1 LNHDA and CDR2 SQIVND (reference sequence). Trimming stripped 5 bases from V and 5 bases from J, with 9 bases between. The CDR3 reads CASSGGRTEAFF. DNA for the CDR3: TGTGCCAGTAGTGGGGGCCGAACTGAAGCTTTCTTT.

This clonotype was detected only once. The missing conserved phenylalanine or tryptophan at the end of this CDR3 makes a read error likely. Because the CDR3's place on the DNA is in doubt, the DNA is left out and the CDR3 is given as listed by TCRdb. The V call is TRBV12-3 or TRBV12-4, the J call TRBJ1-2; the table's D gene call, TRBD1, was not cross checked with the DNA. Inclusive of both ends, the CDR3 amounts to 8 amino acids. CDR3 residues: CASSYDQG.

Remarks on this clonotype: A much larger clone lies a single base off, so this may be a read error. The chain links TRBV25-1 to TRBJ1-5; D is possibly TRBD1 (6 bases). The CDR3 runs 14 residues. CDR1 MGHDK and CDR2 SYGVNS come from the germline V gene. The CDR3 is CACSFGGADQPQHF. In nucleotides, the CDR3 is TGTGCCTGCAGTTTTGGGGGGGCAGATCAGCCCCAGCATTTT.